The 6 T cell receptor beta chains listed next were all sequenced from one sample in a study of OX40 agonist ivuxolimab in advanced cancers. Libraries were prepared by immunoSEQ multiplex PCR; TCRdb keeps only in-frame clonotypes and omits some of them. The data show tens of thousands of clones, 84% seen once. Source: CD4+ or CD8+ T cells sorted from blood, taken in a trial of the OX40 agonist ivuxolimab. These receptors originate from an adult with an advanced solid tumor such as melanoma, head and neck, liver or kidney cancer.

This chain joins TRBV28 and TRBJ2-7; 9 nucleotides align to TRBD1. Germline CDR1 is MDHEN and CDR2 is SYDVKM. V was pared by 7 bases and J by 7 bases, with 8 bases of the junction left unmatched. This CDR3 region has 13 residues. The CDR3 loop is CASIRQGDGEQYF. DNA of the CDR3: TGTGCCAGCATCCGACAGGGGGATGGGGAGCAGTACTTC.

The J gene is TRBJ2-1, the V gene TRBV7-2; 11 bases line up with TRBD2. The CDR3 contains 16 residues. Germline values: CDR1 SGHTA, CDR2 FQGNSA. V was clipped by 5 bases and J by 1 base; unmatched bases: 4. CDR3 sequence reads: CASSPLAGGSYNEQFF. The CDR3 DNA is TGTGCCAGCAGCCCTCTAGCGGGGGGTTCCTACAATGAGCAGTTCTTC. The whole variable domain, filled in from reference TRBV7-2 and TRBJ2-1, reads GAGVSQSPSNKVTEKGKDVELRCDPISGHTALYWYRQSLGQGLEFLIYFQGNSAPDKSGLPSDRFSAERTGGSVSTLTIQRTQQEDSAVYLCASSPLAGGSYNEQFFGPGTRLTVL.

The chain joins TRBV6-6 to TRBJ1-5; no clear D. Trimming removed 2 bases from V and 4 bases from J, with 6 bases in between. CDR3 length: 13 residues. The germline gives CDR1 MNHNY, CDR2 SVGAGI (reference sequence). The CDR3 region is CASSYLGNQPQHF. The CDR3 DNA reads as TGTGCCAGCAGTTACCTTGGAAATCAGCCCCAGCATTTT.

The chain has TRBV5-5 and TRBJ1-5; 9 nucleotides line up with TRBD1. Germline assignment: CDR1 SGHKS and CDR2 YYEKEE (reference sequence). Losses at the gene ends were 4 bases for V and 11 bases for J; bases not matched to a gene: 13. The length of the CDR3 is 15 residues. CDR3: CASSPGGTGLWSQHF. CDR3 DNA: TGTGCCAGCAGCCCCGGCGGGACAGGGCTTTGGTCCCAGCATTTT.

V and J are TRBV2 and TRBJ2-3, with 8 bases aligning to TRBD2. V shed 5 bases, J shed 1 base, and the junction held 5 bases outside the gene matches. CDR3 length: 15 amino acids. From germline, CDR1 is SNHLY and CDR2 FYNNEI. CDR3 in amino acids: CASSIAGSGTDTQYF. The CDR3 DNA follows: TGTGCCAGCAGTATAGCGGGGTCAGGCACAGATACGCAGTATTTT.

The chain combines TRBV9 with TRBJ2-7; the match to TRBD1 covers 7 bases. V was clipped by 0 bases and J by 4 bases; unmatched bases: 4. Germline CDR1 is SGDLS and CDR2 is YYNGEE. CDR3 size: 14 residues. CDR3 bases: TGTGCCAGCAGCGTAGGACAGGGTGGATACGAGCAGTACTTC. Protein sequence: CASSVGQGGYEQYF.